The 19 T cell receptor beta chains presented below share a single source sample, sequenced in a study of blood T cell repertoires in COVID-19. Sequencing was performed with immunoSEQ multiplex PCR; in TCRdb, only in-frame clones are kept and a portion is missing. The sample holds about 170,000 clones, around 85% seen once. Sequencing was carried out using peripheral blood. The receptors derive from a man aged 55 to 69 who had recovered from COVID-19.

This clone was recorded once. This rearrangement joins TRBV5-5 to TRBJ2-7; D is possibly TRBD2 (6 bases). Germline V gives CDR1 SGHKS, CDR2 YYEKEE (reference sequence). V was trimmed by 1 base and J by 4 bases, leaving 18 bases between them. CDR3 size: 16 residues. The CDR3 DNA reads as TGTGCCAGCAGCTTGTCGGGGGTTGGTCTTATGTACGAGCAGTACTTC. It encodes CASSLSGVGLMYEQYF.

This chain links TRBV19 with TRBJ1-3; D is unresolved. This CDR3 is 16 amino acids long. With 4 bases removed from V and 0 bases from J, the gap between germline ends came to 13 bases. The germline gives CDR1 LNHDA, CDR2 SQIVND (reference sequence). CDR3 region: CASSRNGGHSGNTIYF. CDR3 bases: TGTGCCAGTAGTAGGAACGGAGGCCACTCTGGAAACACCATATATTTT.

The CDR3 DNA follows: TGTGCCAGCAGTTACTCAAGCGGGGGGGCCGACGAGCAGTACTTC. This encodes CASSYSSGGADEQYF. The chain recombines TRBV6-2 or TRBV6-3 with TRBJ2-7, with 10 bases identical to TRBD2. Germline V gene lookup returns CDR1 MNHEY and CDR2 SVGEGT. With V trimmed by 0 bases and J by 5 bases, 4 bases remained unmatched. The CDR3 loop spans 15 amino acids.

The genes are TRBV5-4 and TRBJ2-1; D perhaps matches TRBD2 (7 bases). Germline-derived CDR1 and CDR2 are SGHNT and YYREEE (reference sequence). There are 14 residues in the CDR3. V lost 2 bases, J lost 5 bases, and 11 bases lay in between. CDR3 sequence reads: CASSFWGGHNEQFF. The CDR3 region has the DNA TGTGCCAGCAGCTTTTGGGGGGGCCACAATGAGCAGTTCTTC.

This chain uses TRBV19 with TRBJ1-3; D gene ambiguous. V was pared by 6 bases and J by 3 bases, with 6 bases between. CDR1 and CDR2 (germline): LNHDA, SQIVND (reference sequence). The CDR3 has 12 amino acids. The CDR3 DNA reads as TGTGCCAGTAGAAGGAGTGGAAACACCATATATTTT. Translation: CASRRSGNTIYF. Supplemented by reference TRBV19 and TRBJ1-3, the full variable domain reads DGGITQSPKYLFRKEGQNVTLSCEQNLNHDAMYWYRQDPGQGLRLIYYSQIVNDFQKGDIAEGYSVSREKKESFPLTVTSAQKNPTAFYLCASRRSGNTIYFGEGSWLTVV.

The rearrangement uses TRBV6-5 and TRBJ1-5; 7 bases are shared with TRBD1. Trimming cost V 8 bases and J 4 bases; bases outside gene matches: 8. This CDR3 has 14 amino acids. Germline CDR1 and CDR2: MNHEY and SVGAGI. The CDR3 region has the DNA TGTGCCAGCGGCCAGACAGGGCTAAATCAGCCCCAGCATTTT. Translation: CASGQTGLNQPQHF.

The J gene is TRBJ2-3, the V gene TRBV7-3; 7 bases are a match to TRBD2. V lost 2 bases to trimming and J lost 9 bases; unmatched junction nucleotides: 8. The CDR3 extends over 14 amino acids. The germline CDR1 and CDR2 sequences are SGHTA and FQGTGA. The CDR3 sequence is CASSLSPTSNTQYF. The CDR3 bases are TGTGCCAGCAGCTTATCTCCGACTAGCAACACGCAGTATTTT.

V gene TRBV5-1 combines with J gene TRBJ1-2, with D perhaps matching TRBD1 (5 bases). The CDR3 extends over 15 amino acids. From germline, CDR1 is SGHRS and CDR2 YFSETQ. Trimming left V 1 base short and J 7 bases short, with 17 bases between. CDR3 loop: CASSLSWEGAAGYTF. CDR3 sequence (DNA): TGCGCCAGCAGCTTGTCTTGGGAAGGGGCTGCTGGCTACACCTTC.

The J gene is TRBJ2-5, the V gene TRBV5-1; 9 bases align to TRBD1. The CDR3 sequence is 20 residues long. Per the germline V gene, CDR1 is SGHRS and CDR2 is YFSETQ. J was trimmed by 4 bases and V by 4 bases; bases with no gene match: 23. The CDR3 here is CASSRRIQTGTGRRVETQYF. The CDR3 DNA follows: TGCGCCAGCAGCCGACGGATCCAGACCGGGACAGGGAGGAGGGTAGAGACCCAGTACTTC.

The genes are TRBV3-1 (or the pseudogene TRBV3-2) and TRBJ2-7, with D unresolved. V was trimmed by 1 base and J by 0 bases, leaving 10 bases between them. CDR1 is LGHDT and CDR2 is YNNKEL in the germline V gene (reference sequence). CDR3 length: 15 residues. In nucleotides, the CDR3 is TGTGCCAGCAGCCAAGGCTTCCTGAGCTCCTACGAGCAGTACTTC. Translation: CASSQGFLSSYEQYF.

The rearrangement uses TRBV2 and TRBJ1-6; 8 bases line up with TRBD1. This CDR3 spans 15 amino acids. Germline V gene data show CDR1 as SNHLY and CDR2 as FYNNEI. V was pared by 6 bases and J by 9 bases, with 10 bases of the junction left unmatched. The CDR3 loop is CASREWTGTSSPLHF. The DNA for the CDR3 is TGTGCCAGCAGGGAGTGGACAGGGACTTCTTCACCCCTCCACTTT.

V and J are TRBV9 and TRBJ1-2, with a tentative D call TRBD1 (6 bases). V gave up 4 bases and J gave up 8 bases, with 9 bases separating them. CDR3 length equals 11 residues. Germline V lookup: CDR1 SGDLS, CDR2 YYNGEE. CDR3 DNA sequence: TGTGCCAGCAGCCATGGGGGCGGCTACACCTTC. It yields the protein CASSHGGGYTF.

The genes are TRBV12-3 or TRBV12-4 and TRBJ2-5; D possibly corresponds to TRBD1 (5 bases). The CDR3 extends over 12 amino acids. Trimming pared 6 bases from V and 1 base from J, leaving 6 bases between. In nucleotides, the CDR3 is TGTGCCAGCAGGGGGCCCCAAGAGACCCAGTACTTC. Amino acid sequence: CASRGPQETQYF.

The chain recombines TRBV30 with TRBJ1-2; 12 bases are a match to TRBD1. Trimming removed 5 bases from V and 1 base from J; junction bases left unmatched: 2. The CDR3 runs 14 residues. Germline V gene data show CDR1 as GTSNPN and CDR2 as SVGIG (reference sequence). CDR3 DNA: TGTGCCTGGGGGGACAGGGGGCGTAACTATGGCTACACCTTC. It encodes CAWGDRGRNYGYTF.

In its sample, this clone was seen once. The chain recombines TRBV7-3 with TRBJ2-2, with a weak D call TRBD1 (5 bases). CDR3 length: 13 amino acids. The germline V and J ends were trimmed by 4 bases and 6 bases, with 9 bases remaining between them. Germline V gene data show CDR1 as SGHTA and CDR2 as FQGTGA. CDR3 residues: CASSSTVAGELFF. CDR3 nucleotides: TGTGCCAGCAGCTCGACAGTGGCCGGGGAGCTGTTTTTT.

The table lists this clone with a count of one. J is TRBJ2-3 and V is TRBV6-5; 7 bases match TRBD1. CDR1 and CDR2 (germline): MNHEY, SVGAGI. After removal of 6 bases from V and 1 base from J, the junction contained 7 bases not matched to a gene. The CDR3 is 15 amino acids. The CDR3 nucleotides read TGTGCCAGCAGCTACGGACAGGACGGCACAGATACGCAGTATTTT. As protein: CASSYGQDGTDTQYF.

The V gene is TRBV4-2, the J gene TRBJ2-3, with TRBD1 matching 10 bases. Trimming at V came to 4 bases and at J to 1 base, leaving 8 bases not matched to a gene. Germline V gene sequence: CDR1 LGHNA, CDR2 YNFKEQ. This CDR3 has 17 amino acids. CDR3 DNA: TGTGCCAGCAGCCTACACTCCGGGACAGGGGGCACAGATACGCAGTATTTT. This gives the protein CASSLHSGTGGTDTQYF.

This clone qualifies as medium-sized. The chain joins TRBV5-4 to TRBJ1-1; D unresolved. This CDR3 is 14 amino acids long. Germline CDR1 and CDR2: SGHNT and YYREEE (reference sequence). Trimming removed 1 base at V and 0 bases at J, with 7 bases between. The CDR3 region is CASSLTDMNTEAFF. The CDR3 DNA is TGTGCCAGCAGCTTGACAGACATGAACACTGAAGCTTTCTTT.

The chain employs TRBV5-8 and TRBJ2-7; D possibly corresponds to TRBD2 (5 bases). Germline V lookup: CDR1 SGHTS, CDR2 YDEGEE. Trimming removed 0 bases at V and 6 bases at J, with 10 bases between. The CDR3 is 13 residues long. The CDR3 protein is CASSLDFSGEQYF. CDR3 DNA sequence: TGTGCCAGCAGCTTGGACTTCAGCGGCGAGCAGTACTTC.